The clone carrying this T cell receptor beta chain was counted many times. The sample is drawn from a study of CD8 T cells in ankylosing spondylitis. The germline CDR1 and CDR2 sequences are MNHEY and SMNVEV (reference sequence). The CDR3 length is 16 residues. V lost 3 bases to trimming and J lost 3 bases; unmatched junction nucleotides: 5. From the 5' RACE reads, TCRdb called clonotypes with MiXCR, one entry per CDR3 protein. Here the sample spans tens of thousands of distinct CDR3 sequences, about 5.2% being singletons. The receptor was isolated from a male donor with ankylosing spondylitis or in good health (not recorded which). The genes are TRBV27 and TRBJ1-6, with 7 bases aligning to TRBD1. Sequencing used blood, either unsorted or a sorted T cell fraction (not recorded which). The CDR3 sequence is CASSFRDSFYNSPLHF. The CDR3 DNA reads TGTGCCAGCAGTTTCCGGGACAGCTTCTATAATTCACCCCTCCACTTT.